This entry lists 16 T cell receptor beta chains sequenced from one sample in a study of regulatory T cells in long-lasting Graves disease. To make TCR beta libraries, researchers used iRepertoire HTBI primers and Arm-PCR of CDR3 regions. MiXCR was run by TCRdb on the multiplex PCR reads, yielding one entry per CDR3 protein. The sample holds 350,000 to 450,000 distinct CDR3 sequences, about 15% seen once. Time point noted: newly diagnosed GD, antithyroid drugs for less than 3 months. RNA extracted from PBMCs served as the sequencing template. The same data also contributed to another study, on T cells in Graves' hyperthyroidism and ophthalmopathy.

The starting material was peripheral blood mononuclear cells (PBMCs), obtained at new diagnosis, from a patient treated with antithyroid drugs. The receptors stem from a woman in her forties with Graves disease.

This clonotype came up many times. The J gene is TRBJ2-5, the V gene TRBV19, with D possibly matching TRBD2 (6 bases). This CDR3 comprises 15 residues. Germline lookup yields CDR1 LNHDA and CDR2 SQIVND (reference sequence). V was clipped by 5 bases and J by 1 base, with 14 bases between them. The CDR3 coding sequence is TGTGCCAGTAGTCCTTTTCGGGAGCGCCAAGAGACCCAGTACTTC. Protein product: CASSPFRERQETQYF.

This clonotype was seen ten or more times. The V and J genes are TRBV2 and TRBJ2-1; D gene uncertain. Trimming left V 1 base short and J 0 bases short, with 7 bases between. Germline CDR1 reads SNHLY; CDR2 reads FYNNEI. The length of the CDR3 is 15 residues. CDR3 sequence: CASSEGSSSYNEQFF. CDR3 DNA: TGTGCCAGCAGTGAAGGGTCTAGCTCCTACAATGAGCAGTTCTTC.

This clonotype has only a few counts. The rearrangement links TRBV19 to TRBJ2-7; D is perhaps TRBD1 (5 bases). Germline V CDR1 and CDR2: LNHDA, SQIVND (reference sequence). This CDR3 is 13 amino acids long. Trimming took off 1 base at V and 6 bases at J, with 10 bases between the two ends. CDR3 DNA sequence: TGTGCCAGTAGTATAGCCCAGGGTGCCGAGCAGTACTTC. This encodes CASSIAQGAEQYF.

CDR3 region: CATSDSIVSEQFF. The CDR3 DNA reads as TGTGCCACCAGTGACTCCATAGTATCTGAGCAGTTCTTC. The rearrangement joins TRBV24-1 to TRBJ2-1; D remains ambiguous. CDR3 size: 13 residues. CDR1 and CDR2 from the germline V gene are KGHDR and SFDVKD. Trimming stripped 4 bases from V and 9 bases from J, with 12 bases between.

This clonotype showed up many times. J is TRBJ2-1 and V is TRBV19, with D possibly TRBD2 on 6 matching bases. V lost 0 bases to trimming and J lost 2 bases, with 14 bases between them. The CDR3 covers 17 residues. Looked up from germline, CDR1 is LNHDA and CDR2 is SQIVND (reference sequence). CDR3 in DNA: TGTGCCAGTAGTATAGATGTTAATAGCGGAGCCTACAATGAGCAGTTCTTC. Amino acid sequence: CASSIDVNSGAYNEQFF.

The table lists this clonotype with many counts. The chain is built from TRBV6-1 and TRBJ2-7; 9 nucleotides align to TRBD2. The CDR3 is 16 amino acids. Per germline, CDR1 MNHNS and CDR2 SASEGT. V was pared by 7 bases and J by 1 base, with 11 bases of the junction left unmatched. The CDR3 is CASIASLAGPSYEQYF. The CDR3 DNA reads as TGTGCCAGCATCGCAAGCCTAGCGGGACCATCCTACGAGCAGTACTTC.

This clonotype appeared many times. This rearrangement joins TRBV27 to TRBJ2-7; 13 bases fit TRBD2. The CDR3 loop spans 18 amino acids. The trim removed 2 bases at V and 4 bases at J, leaving 11 bases unmatched. The germline CDR1 and CDR2 sequences are MNHEY and SMNVEV (reference sequence). DNA for the CDR3: TGTGCCAGCAGTTTAAGGGGACTAGCGGGACGGCCTCGATACGAGCAGTACTTC. It is translated as CASSLRGLAGRPRYEQYF.

This clonotype was counted many times. V usage is TRBV10-3 and J usage is TRBJ2-4, with 10 bases fitting TRBD1. With 0 bases clipped from V and 8 bases from J, the junction kept 10 bases outside the gene matches. The CDR3 has 17 amino acids. The germline CDR1 and CDR2 sequences are ENHRY and SYGVKD. CDR3 coding DNA: TGTGCCATCAGTGAGTCGACTCGGACAGGGGGTCGAGACATTCAGTACTTC. Its protein product is CAISESTRTGGRDIQYF.

There are many counts of this clonotype. The chain employs TRBV2 and TRBJ2-6; maybe TRBD2 (5 bases). The V gene's germline CDR1 is SNHLY and CDR2 FYNNEI. V was trimmed by 8 bases and J by 2 bases, leaving 13 bases between them. This CDR3 is built from 15 residues. DNA for the CDR3: TGTGCCAGCCCTGTCTGGCGGGCTGGGGCCAACGTCCTGACTTTC. Its protein product is CASPVWRAGANVLTF.

This clonotype appeared a few times. One end of the junction fails to match germline, which may point to a read error. The V and J genes are TRBV6-2 or TRBV6-3 and TRBJ2-3, with TRBD2 matching over 15 bases. Looked up from germline, CDR1 is MNHEY and CDR2 is SVGEGT. The CDR3 spans 19 residues. The CDR3 DNA sequence: TGTGCCGGCAGTCCCCGGACTAGCGGGAGGGCCGGTGCACCAGATACGCAGTATTTT. Protein product: CAGSPRTSGRAGAPDTQYF.

The table lists this clonotype with a count of one. This rearrangement joins TRBV2 to TRBJ1-2; 9 bases fit TRBD1. Trimming cost V 5 bases and J 7 bases; bases outside gene matches: 8. CDR1 and CDR2 from the germline V gene are SNHLY and FYNNEI. The CDR3 is 14 residues long. CDR3 bases: TGTGCCAGCAGTCCCGGGACAGGGCTTGTTGGCTACACCTTC. It specifies CASSPGTGLVGYTF.

This chain links TRBV5-1 with TRBJ1-1; weak D call: TRBD1 (5 bases). The CDR3 covers 17 residues. Germline V gene sequence: CDR1 SGHRS, CDR2 YFSETQ. V lost 1 base and J 0 bases, leaving 16 bases between the germline ends. The CDR3 DNA follows: TGCGCCAGCAGCTTGCCTTGGGGCACAAACATGAACACTGAAGCTTTCTTT. Its translation is CASSLPWGTNMNTEAFF.

The J gene is TRBJ2-5, the V gene TRBV6-1, with D possibly matching TRBD1 (6 bases). The CDR3 is 14 residues long. CDR1 is MNHNS, CDR2 SASEGT, per germline. Trimming removed 5 bases from V and 2 bases from J, with 12 bases in between. CDR3 DNA sequence: TGTGCCAGCAGTATGGGGGCAGGGCAAGAGACCCAGTACTTC. This translates into CASSMGAGQETQYF.

The sample holds many counts of this clonotype. The V gene is TRBV28, the J gene TRBJ2-5; D might be TRBD1 or TRBD2, each matching 6 bases. V lost 5 bases to trimming and J lost 8 bases, with 18 bases between them. The CDR3 covers 14 residues. CDR1 and CDR2 from the germline V gene are MDHEN and SYDVKM. CDR3 in DNA: TGTGCCAGCAGTGGAGGGAACCCGGGGGCTACCCAGTACTTC. Translating it yields CASSGGNPGATQYF.

This clonotype has a count of ten or more. The chain combines TRBV12-3 or TRBV12-4 with TRBJ1-1; maybe TRBD1 (6 bases). V was clipped by 6 bases and J by 3 bases, with 17 bases between them. The length of the CDR3 is 15 residues. Here the CDR3 reads CASRPHRVGYTEAFF. The CDR3 nucleotides are TGTGCCAGCAGGCCTCACAGGGTAGGGTACACTGAAGCTTTCTTT.

As regards this clonotype: A much larger clone differs by one base, so this may be a read error. V gene TRBV12-3 or TRBV12-4 combines with J gene TRBJ2-1; the match to TRBD2 covers 7 bases. The CDR3 is made up of 15 amino acids. As DNA, the CDR3 is TGTGCCAGCAGTTCGCTAGCGGCCTTTTACAGTGAGCAGTTCTTC. It codes for CASSSLAAFYSEQFF.